Given below is one T cell receptor (beta chain) in context. This clonotype was detected ten times or more. Its antigen is currently not known. No much larger clone exists at a distance of one base, and base qualities are not known. The data stem from a study of T-cell reconstitution after alpha-beta-depleted transplantation in children listed by TCRdb under 2016. Background for the entire study: The study quantitatively tracked T-cell immune reconstitution after TCRalphabeta/CD19-depleted allogeneic hematopoietic cell transplantation in children using TCR repertoire profiling.

Library generation was performed with PCR. TCRdb records Illumina HiSeq 2500 as the sequencer. TCR libraries were prepared with molecular barcoding, using unique molecular identifiers to normalize TCRbeta repertoire quantification. TCRdb's own reprocessing of the public reads used fastp at Q25 and MiXCR and kept productive beta chains. All rows with the same CDR3 protein become a single entry with the most common DNA and genes. This sample lists some 240,000 distinct CDR3 sequences; 9.7% were detected once. The ten largest clones capture 5% to 5.5% of the sample. The TCR was taken from a human donor who donated a stem cell graft to a child with SCID. The specimen comprised PBMCs from the stem cell graft donor, sampled from the stem cell graft.

The CDR3 has the sequence CASSDLGEDTGELFF. The DNA sequence is as follows: TGTGCCAGCAGTGACCTAGGGGAGGACACCGGGGAGCTGTTTTTT. The sequence links TRBV25-1 to TRBJ2-2, with TRBD2 tentatively as D gene (6 bases match). The CDR3 runs 15 amino acids, cysteine and phenylalanine included. Of all the DNA, just the CDR3 is kept, 45 bases in frame from base 1. The V and J ends are trimmed by 3 bases and 3 bases, leaving 11 bases between them. Sequences MGHDK (CDR1) and SYGVNS (CDR2) are obtained from the germline V gene.